This T cell receptor beta chain was identified in a study of OX40 agonist ivuxolimab in advanced cancers. V dropped 8 bases and J dropped 9 bases, with 22 bases sitting between them. The CDR3 is made up of 14 amino acids. CDR1 is SGHTA and CDR2 is FQGNSA in the germline V gene. Libraries were prepared by immunoSEQ multiplex PCR; TCRdb keeps only in-frame clonotypes and omits some of them. The repertoire includes 76,000 or so clones, approximately 85% of them detected once, and 0.5% to 0.7% sits in the top ten. The rearrangement links TRBV7-2 to TRBJ1-2; D gene ambiguous. Sample: CD4+ or CD8+ T cells sorted from blood, taken in a trial of the OX40 agonist ivuxolimab. This receptor was identified in an adult with an advanced solid tumor such as melanoma, head and neck, liver or kidney cancer. CDR3 in DNA: TGTGCCAGCGGACGGCCCATGGGGAAGGTTAGCTACACCTTC. It is translated as CASGRPMGKVSYTF.